This T cell receptor beta chain appears in the sequencing data of a study of B cell selection in AIRE deficiency. Study results and limitations: Of roughly 4,000 shared Treg TCRbeta sequences, over 30% were healthy-only, approximately 9.7% patient-only. About 30.6% of healthy-shared Treg sequences were found among patient Tconv cells. Shared Treg sequences were biased toward short CDR3s with few non-templated nucleotide insertions. With only TCRbeta sequenced, under 45% of shared healthy Treg sequences overlapped Tconv.

Sequencing was performed with immunoSEQ multiplex PCR; in TCRdb, only in-frame clones are kept and a portion is missing. The table has around 4,800 clones, more than 75% seen once. With regard to this clone: Antigen: not known.

This CDR3 has 15 amino acids. Germline loops: CDR1 SGHTA, CDR2 FQGNSA. Germline trimming cut 5 bases from V and 4 bases from J; bases unmatched to any gene: 2. Regulatory T cells were sorted as CD4+CD25hiCD127low/negative cells. This sequence joins TRBV7-2 and TRBJ2-2; 12 bases map to TRBD2. The sequenced material came from Tregs sorted from PBMCs. The receptor was derived from a human donor with AIRE deficiency. The DNA of the CDR3 is TGTGCCAGCAGCGCACTAGCGGGAGGCACCGGGGAGCTGTTTTTT. It translates to CASSALAGGTGELFF.